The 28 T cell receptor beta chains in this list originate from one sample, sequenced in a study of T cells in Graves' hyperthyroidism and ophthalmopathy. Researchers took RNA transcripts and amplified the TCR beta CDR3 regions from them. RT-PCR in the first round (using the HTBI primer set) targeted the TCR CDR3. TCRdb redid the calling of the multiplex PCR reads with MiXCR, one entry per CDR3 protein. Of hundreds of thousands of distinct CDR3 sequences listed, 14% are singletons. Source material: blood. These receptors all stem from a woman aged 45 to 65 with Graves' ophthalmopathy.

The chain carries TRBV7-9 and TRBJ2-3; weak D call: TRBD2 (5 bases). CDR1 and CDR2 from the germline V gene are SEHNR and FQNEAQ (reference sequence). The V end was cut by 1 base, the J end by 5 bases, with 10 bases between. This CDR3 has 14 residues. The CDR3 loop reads CASSLVPGKDTQYF. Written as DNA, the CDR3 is TGTGCCAGCAGCTTAGTGCCGGGGAAAGATACGCAGTATTTT.

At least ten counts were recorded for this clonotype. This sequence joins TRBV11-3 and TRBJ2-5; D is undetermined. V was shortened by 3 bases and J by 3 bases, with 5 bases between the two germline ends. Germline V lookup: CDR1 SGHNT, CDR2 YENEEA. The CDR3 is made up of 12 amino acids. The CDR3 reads CASSLGEETQYF. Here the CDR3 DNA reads TGTGCCAGCAGCTTGGGCGAAGAGACCCAGTACTTC.

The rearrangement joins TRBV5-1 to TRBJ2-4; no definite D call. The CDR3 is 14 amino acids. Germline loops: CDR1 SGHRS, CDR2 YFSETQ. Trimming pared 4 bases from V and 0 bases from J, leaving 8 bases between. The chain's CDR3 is CASSPMLAKNIQYF. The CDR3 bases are TGCGCCAGCAGCCCCATGCTAGCCAAAAACATTCAGTACTTC. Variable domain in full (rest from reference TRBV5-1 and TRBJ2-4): KAGVTQTPRYLIKTRGQQVTLSCSPISGHRSVSWYQQTPGQGLQFLFEYFSETQRNKGNFPGRFSGRQFSNSRSEMNVSTLELGDSALYLCASSPMLAKNIQYFGAGTRLSVL.

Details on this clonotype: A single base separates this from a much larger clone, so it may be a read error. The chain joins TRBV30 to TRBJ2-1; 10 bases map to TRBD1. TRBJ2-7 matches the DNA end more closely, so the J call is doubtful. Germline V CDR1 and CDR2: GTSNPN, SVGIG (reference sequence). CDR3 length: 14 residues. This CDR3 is CAWRDRGLLHEQYF. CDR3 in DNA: TGTGCCTGGAGAGACAGGGGGCTCTTACATGAGCAGTACTTC.

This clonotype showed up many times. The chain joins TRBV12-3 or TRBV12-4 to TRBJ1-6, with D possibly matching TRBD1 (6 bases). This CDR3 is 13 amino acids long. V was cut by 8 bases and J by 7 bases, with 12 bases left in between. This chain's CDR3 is CASCRTENSPLHF. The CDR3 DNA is TGTGCCAGCTGTCGGACAGAGAATTCACCCCTCCACTTT.

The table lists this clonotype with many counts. The CDR3 DNA reads as TGTGCCAGCAGCTCAAACGGGCAGTTCTTC. Translated, it gives CASSSNGQFF. The rearrangement links TRBV7-9 to TRBJ2-1; no clear D gene. The V gene's germline CDR1 is SEHNR and CDR2 FQNEAQ (reference sequence). There are 10 residues in the CDR3. V lost 4 bases and J 12 bases, leaving 7 bases between the germline ends.

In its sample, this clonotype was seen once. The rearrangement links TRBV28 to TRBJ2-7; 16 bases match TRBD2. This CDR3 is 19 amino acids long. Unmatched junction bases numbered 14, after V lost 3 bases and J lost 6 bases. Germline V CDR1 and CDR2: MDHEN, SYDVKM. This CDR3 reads CASSFVGLAGGPFGLEQYF. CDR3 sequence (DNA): TGTGCCAGCAGTTTCGTGGGACTAGCGGGAGGGCCGTTTGGTCTCGAGCAGTACTTC.

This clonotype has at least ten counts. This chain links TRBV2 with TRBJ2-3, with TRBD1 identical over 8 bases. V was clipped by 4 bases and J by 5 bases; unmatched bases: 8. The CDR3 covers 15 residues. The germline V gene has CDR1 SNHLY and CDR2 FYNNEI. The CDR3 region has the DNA TGTGCCAGCAGTGGGGCAGGGGGCGCGGGAGATACGCAGTATTTT. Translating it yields CASSGAGGAGDTQYF.

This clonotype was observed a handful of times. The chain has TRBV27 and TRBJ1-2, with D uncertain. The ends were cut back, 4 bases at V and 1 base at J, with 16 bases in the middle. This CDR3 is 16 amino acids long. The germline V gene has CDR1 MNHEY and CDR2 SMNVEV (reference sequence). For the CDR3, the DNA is TGTGCCAGCAGTTCCATTGGAATGTCGGATAACTATGGCTACACCTTC. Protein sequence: CASSSIGMSDNYGYTF.

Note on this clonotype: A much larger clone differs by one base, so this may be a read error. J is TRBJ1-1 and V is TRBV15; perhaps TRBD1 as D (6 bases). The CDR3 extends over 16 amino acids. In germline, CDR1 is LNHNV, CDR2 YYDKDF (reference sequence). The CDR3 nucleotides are TGTGCCACCAGCAGAGACACAGGGATTACGAACACTAAAGCTTTCTTT. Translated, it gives CATSRDTGITNTKAFF.

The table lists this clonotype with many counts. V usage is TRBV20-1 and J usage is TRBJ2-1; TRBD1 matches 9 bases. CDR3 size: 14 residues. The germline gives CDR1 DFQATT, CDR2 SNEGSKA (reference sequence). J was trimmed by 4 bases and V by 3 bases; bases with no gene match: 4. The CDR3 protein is CSASSGQGYNEQFF. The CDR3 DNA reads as TGCAGTGCTAGTAGCGGACAGGGGTACAATGAGCAGTTCTTC.

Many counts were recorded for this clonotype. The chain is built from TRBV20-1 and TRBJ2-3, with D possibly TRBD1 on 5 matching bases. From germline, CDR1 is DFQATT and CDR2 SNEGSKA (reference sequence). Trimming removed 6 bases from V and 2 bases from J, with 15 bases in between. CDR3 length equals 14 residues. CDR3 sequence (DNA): TGCAGTGCACCCAGATCGACAGACACAGATACGCAGTATTTT. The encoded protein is CSAPRSTDTDTQYF.

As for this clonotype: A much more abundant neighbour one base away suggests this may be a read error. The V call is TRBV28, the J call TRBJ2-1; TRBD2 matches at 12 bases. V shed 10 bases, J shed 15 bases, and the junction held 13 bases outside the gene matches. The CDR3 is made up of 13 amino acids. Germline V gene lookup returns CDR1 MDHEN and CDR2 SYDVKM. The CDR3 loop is CATVLAGGDGRFF. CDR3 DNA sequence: TGTGCCACCGTACTAGCGGGAGGAGATGGGCGGTTCTTC.

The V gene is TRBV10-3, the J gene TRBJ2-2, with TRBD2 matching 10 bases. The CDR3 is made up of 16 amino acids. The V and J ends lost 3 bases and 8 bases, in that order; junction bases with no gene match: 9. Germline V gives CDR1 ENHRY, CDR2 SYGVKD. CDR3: CAISDPSGRAAGELFF. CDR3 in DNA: TGTGCCATCAGTGACCCAAGCGGGAGGGCCGCGGGGGAGCTGTTTTTT.

The CDR3 DNA reads TGTGCCAGCAGACAGACGACTAGCGGGGAATACAATGAGCAGTTCTTC. Translation gives CASRQTTSGEYNEQFF. V usage is TRBV7-2 and J usage is TRBJ2-1, with 11 bases aligning to TRBD2. The CDR3 loop spans 16 amino acids. CDR1 is SGHTA and CDR2 is FQGNSA in the germline V gene. Trimming cost V 6 bases and J 4 bases; bases outside gene matches: 8.

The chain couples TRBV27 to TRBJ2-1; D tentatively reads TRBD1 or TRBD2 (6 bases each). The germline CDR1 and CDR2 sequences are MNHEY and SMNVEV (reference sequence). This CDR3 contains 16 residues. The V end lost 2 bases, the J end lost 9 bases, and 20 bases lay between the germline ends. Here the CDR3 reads CASSLAGEAVHIEQFF. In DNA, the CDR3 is TGTGCCAGCAGTTTAGCAGGGGAGGCGGTCCATATTGAGCAGTTCTTC.

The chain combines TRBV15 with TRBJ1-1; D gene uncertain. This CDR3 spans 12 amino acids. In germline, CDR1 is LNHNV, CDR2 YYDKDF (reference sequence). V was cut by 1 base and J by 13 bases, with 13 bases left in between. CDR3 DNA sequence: TGTGCCACCAGCAGAGTCGAAGGTAGAGGTTTCTTT. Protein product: CATSRVEGRGFF.

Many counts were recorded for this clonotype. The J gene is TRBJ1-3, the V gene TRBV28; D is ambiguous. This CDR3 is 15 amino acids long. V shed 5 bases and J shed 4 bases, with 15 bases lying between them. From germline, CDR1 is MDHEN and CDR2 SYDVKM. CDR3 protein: CASSPPGGLGNTIYF. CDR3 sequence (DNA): TGTGCCAGCAGTCCCCCCGGAGGGTTGGGAAACACCATATATTTT.

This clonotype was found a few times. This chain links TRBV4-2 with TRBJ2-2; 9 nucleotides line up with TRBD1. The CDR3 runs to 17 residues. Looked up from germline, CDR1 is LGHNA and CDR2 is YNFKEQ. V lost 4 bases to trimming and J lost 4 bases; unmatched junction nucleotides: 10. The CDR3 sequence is CASSLDRGQGSTGELFF. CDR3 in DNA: TGTGCCAGCAGCCTTGACCGGGGACAGGGCAGCACCGGGGAGCTGTTTTTT.

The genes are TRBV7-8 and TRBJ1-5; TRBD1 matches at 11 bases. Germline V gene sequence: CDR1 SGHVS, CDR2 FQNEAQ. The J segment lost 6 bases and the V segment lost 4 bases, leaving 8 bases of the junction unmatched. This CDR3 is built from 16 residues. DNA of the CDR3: TGTGCCAGCAGCTGGAGCCGTGGGACAGGGGGTCAGCCCCAGCATTTT. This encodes CASSWSRGTGGQPQHF.

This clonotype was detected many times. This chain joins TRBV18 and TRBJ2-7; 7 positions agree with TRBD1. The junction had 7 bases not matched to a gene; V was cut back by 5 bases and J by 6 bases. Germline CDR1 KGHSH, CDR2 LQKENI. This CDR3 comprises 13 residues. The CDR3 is CASSTGTVSEQYF. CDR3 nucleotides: TGTGCCAGCTCAACCGGGACAGTTTCCGAGCAGTACTTC. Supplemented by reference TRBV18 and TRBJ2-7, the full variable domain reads NAGVMQNPRHLVRRRGQEARLRCSPMKGHSHVYWYRQLPEEGLKFMVYLQKENIIDESGMPKERFSAEFPKEGPSILRIQQVVRGDSAAYFCASSTGTVSEQYFGPGTRLTVT.

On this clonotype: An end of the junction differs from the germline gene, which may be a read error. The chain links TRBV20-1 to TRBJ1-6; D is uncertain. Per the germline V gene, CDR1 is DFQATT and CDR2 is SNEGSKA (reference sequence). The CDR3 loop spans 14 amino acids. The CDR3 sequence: CSARVTVVNSHLHF. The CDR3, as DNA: TGCAGTGCTAGAGTAACGGTGGTTAATTCACACCTCCACTTT.

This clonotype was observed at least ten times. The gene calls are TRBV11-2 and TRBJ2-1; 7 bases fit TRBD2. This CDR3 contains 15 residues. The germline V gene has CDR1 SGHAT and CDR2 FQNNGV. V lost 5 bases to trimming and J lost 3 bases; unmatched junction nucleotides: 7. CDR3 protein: CASSILAGFYNEQFF. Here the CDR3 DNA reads TGTGCCAGCAGCATATTAGCGGGTTTCTACAATGAGCAGTTCTTC.

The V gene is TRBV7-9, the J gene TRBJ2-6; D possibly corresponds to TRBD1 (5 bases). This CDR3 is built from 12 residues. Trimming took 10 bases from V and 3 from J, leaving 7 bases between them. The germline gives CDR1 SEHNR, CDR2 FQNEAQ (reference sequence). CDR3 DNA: TGTGCCACCGACAGTGGGGCCAACGTCCTGACTTTC. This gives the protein CATDSGANVLTF.

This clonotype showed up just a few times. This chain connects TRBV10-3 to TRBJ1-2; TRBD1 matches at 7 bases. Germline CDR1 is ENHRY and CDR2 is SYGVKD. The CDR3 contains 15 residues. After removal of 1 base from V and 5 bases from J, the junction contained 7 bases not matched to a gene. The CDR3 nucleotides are TGTGCCATCAGTGAGTACCCCCAGGGGGTGTATGGCTACACCTTC. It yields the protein CAISEYPQGVYGYTF.

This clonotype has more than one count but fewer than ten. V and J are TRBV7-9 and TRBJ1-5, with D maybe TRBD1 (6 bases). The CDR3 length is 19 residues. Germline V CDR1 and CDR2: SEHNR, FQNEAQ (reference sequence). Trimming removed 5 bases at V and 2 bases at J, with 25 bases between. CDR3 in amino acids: CASSLYQVAGANGNQPQHF. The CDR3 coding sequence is TGTGCCAGCAGCCTATATCAGGTGGCAGGGGCAAATGGCAATCAGCCCCAGCATTTT. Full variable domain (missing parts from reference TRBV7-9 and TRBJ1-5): DTGVSQNPRHKITKRGQNVTFRCDPISEHNRLYWYRQTLGQGPEFLTYFQNEAQLEKSRLLSDRFSAERPKGSFSTLEIQRTEQGDSAMYLCASSLYQVAGANGNQPQHFGDGTRLSIL.

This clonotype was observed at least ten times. CDR3 nucleotides: TGTGCCAGCAGCTTATCACAGGGTTCCTACAATGAGCAGTTCTTC. Translating it yields CASSLSQGSYNEQFF. The genes are TRBV7-2 and TRBJ2-1, with TRBD1 as a possible D gene (6 bases). Germline CDR1 is SGHTA and CDR2 is FQGNSA. The V and J ends lost 2 bases and 1 base respectively, with 9 bases between them. The CDR3 sequence is 15 residues long.

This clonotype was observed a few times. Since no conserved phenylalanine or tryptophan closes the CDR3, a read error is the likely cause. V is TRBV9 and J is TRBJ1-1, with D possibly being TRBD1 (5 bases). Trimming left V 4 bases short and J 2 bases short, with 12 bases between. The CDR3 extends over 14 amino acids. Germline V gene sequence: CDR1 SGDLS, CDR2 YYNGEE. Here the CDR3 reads CASSPHRRNTEAFL. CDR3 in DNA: TGTGCCAGCAGCCCACACAGGAGAAACACTGAAGCTTTCCTT.